This is a list of T cell receptor beta chains from one sample in a study of Ad26.COV2.S vaccination and SARS-CoV-2 variants. This table comes from immunoSEQ multiplex PCR, and its TCRdb copy is limited to in-frame clones, with some not included. The sample yields 510,000 or so clones, about 83% seen once. Sequencing was performed on peripheral blood, taken in a trial of Ad26.COV2.S vaccine versus placebo. These receptors all stem from a person aged 18 to 65 who received the Ad26.COV2.S COVID-19 vaccine or a placebo. The CDR3 runs from the conserved cysteine through the conserved F or W. D genes are given only for firm matches.

j_call,d_call,v_call,cdr3_length,cdr3_aa,cdr3_nt
TRBJ1-5,NA,TRBV28,13,CATQGNSNQPQHF,TGTGCCACCCAGGGGAATAGCAATCAGCCCCAGCATTTT
TRBJ1-5,TRBD1,TRBV7-9,14,CASSFGQGGQPQHF,TGTGCCAGCAGCTTTGGACAGGGGGGTCAGCCCCAGCATTTT
TRBJ1-3,NA,TRBV4-1,16,CASSQTLGLGGNTIYF,TGCGCCAGCAGCCAAACTCTGGGGCTAGGAGGAAACACCATATATTTT
TRBJ2-7,TRBD2,TRBV7-9,17,CASSSSTGTTSSYEQYF,TGTGCCAGCAGTTCCTCAACCGGGACTACGAGCTCCTACGAGCAGTACTTC
TRBJ2-7,TRBD2,TRBV6-2/TRBV6-3,13,CASSLLAEYEQYF,TGTGCCAGCAGTTTGCTAGCGGAATACGAGCAGTACTTC
TRBJ1-1,NA,TRBV19,16,CASSMSQGSSYTEAFF,TGTGCCAGTAGTATGTCCCAGGGATCCTCGTACACTGAAGCTTTCTTT
TRBJ2-5,NA,TRBV18,13,CASSLGGEETQYF,TGTGCCAGCTCACTAGGTGGTGAAGAGACCCAGTACTTC
TRBJ1-5,NA,TRBV2,13,CASKGARIQPQHF,TGTGCCAGCAAAGGGGCGCGGATTCAGCCCCAGCATTTT
TRBJ1-5,TRBD1,TRBV6-5,13,CASRGQGNQPQHF,TGTGCCAGCAGGGGACAGGGGAATCAGCCCCAGCATTTT
TRBJ2-3,TRBD2,TRBV6-5,15,CASSYSIQRGDTQYF,TGTGCCAGCAGTTACTCGATCCAGCGGGGAGATACGCAGTATTTT
TRBJ2-5,NA,TRBV9,14,CASSVSGKVETQYF,TGTGCCAGCAGCGTATCAGGGAAGGTAGAGACCCAGTACTTC
TRBJ2-2,TRBD1,TRBV15,13,CATGQGYTGELFF,TGTGCCACGGGACAGGGGTACACCGGGGAGCTGTTTTTT
TRBJ1-2,NA,TRBV30,11,CAWSIGIGYTF,TGTGCCTGGAGTATCGGGATTGGCTACACCTTC
TRBJ2-1,TRBD2,TRBV7-6,16,CASSQTSGRGVNEQFF,TGTGCCAGCAGCCAGACTAGCGGGAGAGGTGTTAATGAGCAGTTCTTC
TRBJ1-3,NA,TRBV18,12,CASSPTGNTIYF,TGTGCCAGCTCGCCGACTGGAAACACCATATATTTT
TRBJ2-5,TRBD2,TRBV3-1/TRBV3-2,16,CASSQDMVAGVETQYF,TGTGCCAGCAGCCAAGATATGGTAGCGGGTGTGGAGACCCAGTACTTC
TRBJ2-2,TRBD1,TRBV5-1,16,CASSRRLDRGTGELFF,TGCGCCAGCAGTCGACGCCTGGACAGGGGGACTGGGGAGCTGTTTTTT